This TCR beta chain stems from a study of memory CD4+ T cells and cytomegalovirus serostatus. Notes on the study in general: Repertoires predicted CMV serostatus with median bootstrapped AUC of about 0.96.

The sort gate was single viable CD3+CD4+CD8-CD45RO+ cells for memory CD4+ T cells. After thawing, CD4+ T cells were positively selected. Remarks on this clone: Its target is unknown.

In the original analysis: Out-of-frame sequences were removed, leaving 2,204,828 distinct TCRbeta sequences. Clones were read by immunoSEQ multiplex PCR, and TCRdb kept only the in-frame ones, dropping some. From that table come the V and J calls and clone size; the DNA was used to work out D and trimming. The table shows around 62,000 clones, with roughly 76% occurring only once. The CDR3 consists of 14 residues. The V gene's germline CDR1 is SGHAT and CDR2 FQNNGV. V shed 5 bases, J shed 12 bases, and the junction held 13 bases outside the gene matches. This chain uses TRBV11-2 with TRBJ2-5; 9 bases map to TRBD2. Specimen: memory CD4+ T cells from blood. The TCR comes from an adult in good health and CMV-seropositive. Written as DNA, the CDR3 is TGTGCCAGCAGCCGGTTAGGCGGGAGGGCCCCTAAGTACTTC. Translated: CASSRLGGRAPKYF.